This T cell receptor beta chain emerged from a study of T-cell reconstitution after alpha-beta-depleted transplantation in children. Study-level findings and limits: The main origin of T-cell counts and diversity one year after transplant was newly produced T cells. Several hundred expanded graft clones reportedly were the source of alpha-beta T cells about two months after transplant. Day-60 TCRbeta diversity that was high in some patients was derived from surviving recipient T cells and thymic progenitors.

In this sample, this clonotype turned up many times. The antigen is unknown. V was trimmed by 3 bases and J by 5 bases, leaving 9 bases between them. The CDR3 totals 12 residues. The germline V gene has CDR1 DFQATT and CDR2 SNEGSKA (reference sequence). Unique molecular identifiers were used to barcode this TCRbeta library. Using its own MiXCR run on the PCR reads, TCRdb lists one record per CDR3 protein. In the table there are some 450,000 distinct CDR3 sequences, 43% of which are singletons. This sequence joins TRBV20-1 and TRBJ2-3; D is uncertain. The receptor comes from a girl aged 2-10 years with aplastic anemia, due to receive a stem cell transplant. Source: PBMCs, taken before TCRalphabeta/CD19-depleted stem cell transplant. CDR3 sequence reads: CSASSWEDTQYF. The CDR3 coding sequence is TGCAGTGCTAGTAGCTGGGAAGATACGCAGTATTTT.